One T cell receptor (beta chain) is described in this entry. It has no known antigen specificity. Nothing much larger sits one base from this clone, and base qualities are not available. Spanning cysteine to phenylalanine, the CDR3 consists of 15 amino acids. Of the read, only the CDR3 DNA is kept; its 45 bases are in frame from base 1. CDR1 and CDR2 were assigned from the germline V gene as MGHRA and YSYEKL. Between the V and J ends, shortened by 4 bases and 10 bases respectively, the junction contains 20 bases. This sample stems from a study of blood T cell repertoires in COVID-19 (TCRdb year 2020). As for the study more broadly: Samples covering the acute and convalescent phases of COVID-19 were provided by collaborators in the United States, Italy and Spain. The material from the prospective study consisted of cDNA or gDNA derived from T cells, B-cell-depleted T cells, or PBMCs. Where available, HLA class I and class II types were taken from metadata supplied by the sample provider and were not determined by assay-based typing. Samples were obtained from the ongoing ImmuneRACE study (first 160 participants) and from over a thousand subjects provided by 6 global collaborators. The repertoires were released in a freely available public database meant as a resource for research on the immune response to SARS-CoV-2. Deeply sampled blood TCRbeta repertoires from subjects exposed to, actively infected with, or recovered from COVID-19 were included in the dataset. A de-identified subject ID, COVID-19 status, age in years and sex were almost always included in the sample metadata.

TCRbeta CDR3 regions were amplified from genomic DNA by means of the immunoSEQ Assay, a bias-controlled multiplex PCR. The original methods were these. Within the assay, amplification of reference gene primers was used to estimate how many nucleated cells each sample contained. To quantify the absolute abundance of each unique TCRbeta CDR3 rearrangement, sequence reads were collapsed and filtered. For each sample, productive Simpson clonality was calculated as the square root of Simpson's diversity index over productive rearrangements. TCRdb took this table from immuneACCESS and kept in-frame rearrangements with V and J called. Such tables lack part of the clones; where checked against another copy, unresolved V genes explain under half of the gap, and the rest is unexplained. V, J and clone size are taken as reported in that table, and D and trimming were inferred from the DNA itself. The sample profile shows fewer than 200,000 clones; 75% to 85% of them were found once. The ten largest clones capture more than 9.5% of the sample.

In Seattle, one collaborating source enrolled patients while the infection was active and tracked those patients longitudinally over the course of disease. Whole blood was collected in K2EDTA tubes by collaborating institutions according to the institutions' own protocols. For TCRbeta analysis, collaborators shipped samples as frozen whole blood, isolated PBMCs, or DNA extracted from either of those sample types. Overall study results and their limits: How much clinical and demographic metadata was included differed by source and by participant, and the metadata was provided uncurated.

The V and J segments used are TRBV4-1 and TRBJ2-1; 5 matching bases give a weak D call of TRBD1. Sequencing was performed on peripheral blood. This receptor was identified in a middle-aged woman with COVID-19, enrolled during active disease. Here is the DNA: TGCGCCAGCAGCCGAACGTCAACACAGCAGGGCGAGCAGTTCTTC. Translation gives CASSRTSTQQGEQFF.